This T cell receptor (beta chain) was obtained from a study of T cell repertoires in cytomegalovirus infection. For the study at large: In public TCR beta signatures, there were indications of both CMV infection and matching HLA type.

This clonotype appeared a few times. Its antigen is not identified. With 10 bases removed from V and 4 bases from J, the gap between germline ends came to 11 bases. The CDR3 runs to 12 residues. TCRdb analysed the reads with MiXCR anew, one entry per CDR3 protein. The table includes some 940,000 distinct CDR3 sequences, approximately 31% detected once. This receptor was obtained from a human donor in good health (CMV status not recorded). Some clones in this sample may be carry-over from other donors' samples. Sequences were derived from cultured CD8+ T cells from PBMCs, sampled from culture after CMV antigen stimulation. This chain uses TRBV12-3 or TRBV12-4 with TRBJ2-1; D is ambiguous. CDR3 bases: TGTGCCACCCGGTCGAGTTACAATGAGCAGTTCTTC. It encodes CATRSSYNEQFF.